This TCR beta chain was obtained from a study of memory CD4+ T cells and cytomegalovirus serostatus (dated by TCRdb to between 2019 and 2020). For the wider study: The roughly 35 healthy Belgian adults in the cohort included 9 who were CMV seropositive and roughly 25 who were CMV seronegative. To replicate a published TCR-based CMV serostatus classifier, the study sequenced CD4+ memory TCRbeta repertoires from a Belgian cohort whose cytomegalovirus serostatus was known.

Taken from the germline V gene, the CDR1 and CDR2 loops are SNHLY and FYNNEI. The germline V end is reduced by 0 bases and the J end by 4 bases; junction bases left unmatched: 4. The CDR3 starts with the cysteine, ends with the phenylalanine, and has 15 residues. CDR3 DNA is the only sequence kept; it has 45 bases, read in frame from the first base. As for this clone: Its cognate antigen has yet to be identified. There are no base qualities to consult, and no much larger clone falls within one base.

The full study reports these points: For CMV serostatus prediction, a median bootstrapped AUC of 0.95 was reached with the original framework, and a median bootstrapped AUC of 0.91 was reached with a US-trained random forest. On the Belgian cohort, the classifier based on the original framework reached a median bootstrapped AUC of nearly 0.97, with a 95% CI of 0.76-1.00. The results were interpreted as suggesting that the CMV-associated TCR signature is largely present in the CD4+ memory repertoire. Only CD4+CD45RO+ memory cells were sequenced, unlike the original study, which covered naive and memory CD4+ and CD8+ populations. Of fewer than 200 previously reported CMV-associated TCRbeta sequences, approximately 70 appeared in the CD4+ memory repertoires, each in one to five individuals.

The Quick-DNA Microprep Kit was used to extract genomic DNA from the sorted cells. Amplification of TCRbeta DNA was done with the immunoSEQ hsTCRbeta kit, following the protocol from the manufacturer. An Illumina MiSeq instrument was used to sequence the TCRbeta libraries. Concerning the study's data processing: After out-of-frame sequences were removed, 2,204,828 distinct TCRbeta sequences remained, averaging around 67,000 per individual. Two values were used to score each individual: the count of under 200 previously reported CMV-associated TCRbeta sequences and the total count of productive distinct TCRbeta sequences. A beta-binomial model was reimplemented in Python, and random forests from scikit-learn, run with default parameters, were trained on data from the US cohort. Classifier performance on the Belgian cohort was summarized as median AUC with percentile confidence intervals over 10,000 bootstrap iterations. TCRdb holds this immuneACCESS table with in-frame rearrangements only. Some clones are missing; in checked studies, unresolved V genes explain under half, and the rest has no known cause. The V and J calls and clone size were taken over from that table, and D and trimming were inferred from the DNA. This sample gives tens of thousands of clones in total; over 80% of them show up just once. Around 0.43% of the sample belongs to the ten largest clones.

A FACSAria II was used to sort memory CD4+ T cells, defined as single viable CD3+CD4+CD8-CD45RO+ cells. To determine CMV serostatus, a Roche Elecsys assay was used that detects serum IgG against CMV pp150, pp28, p38 and p52. Once the samples were thawed, total CD4+ T cells were enriched through positive selection using CD4 magnetic microbeads. The samples came from a separate study whose specific focus was interrogating the CD4+ T cell memory repertoire. Peripheral blood mononuclear cells were isolated and cryopreserved according to standard operating procedures, and serum was stored at -80 degrees C. Staining used CD3-PerCP (BW264/56), CD4-APC (RPA-T4), CD45RO-PE (UCHT1) and CD8-Pacific Orange (3B5) antibodies, with Sytox blue excluding non-viable cells.

Source material: memory CD4+ T cells from blood. The chain was built from TRBV2 and TRBJ2-5; 8 bases in the junction line up with TRBD2. The TCR was taken from an adult in good health and CMV-seronegative. The DNA reads TGTGCCAGCAGTGAAGCGGGACTAGTAGCAGAGACCCAGTACTTC. Translation gives CASSEAGLVAETQYF.